The 28 T cell receptor beta chains listed next were all sequenced from one sample in a study of shared clonotypes between healthy human individuals. The assay was immunoSEQ multiplex PCR, and TCRdb's table has in-frame clones only and misses some. The profile shows 330,000 or so clones, about 74% of them singletons. The sequencing input was memory CD4+ T cells sorted from blood. Subset meaning: CD45RA-negative fraction. The receptors derive from a man aged 25 to 40 in good health.

V and J are TRBV30 and TRBJ1-4; D is uncertain. The V end lost 2 bases, the J end lost 8 bases, and 3 bases lay between the germline ends. The CDR3 is made up of 10 amino acids. The germline gives CDR1 GTSNPN, CDR2 SVGIG (reference sequence). The CDR3 nucleotides are TGTGCCTGGAGTAAAGAAAAACTGTTTTTT. This translates into CAWSKEKLFF.

This clone was picked up many times. J is TRBJ2-5 and V is TRBV5-1; D is uncertain. V lost 0 bases and J lost 5, with 14 bases in between. The CDR3 contains 15 residues. CDR1 SGHRS and CDR2 YFSETQ come from the germline V gene. The CDR3 DNA follows: TGCGCCAGCAGCTTGGTCCCGGAAGGACGGGAGACCCAGTACTTC. It specifies CASSLVPEGRETQYF.

CDR3 amino acids: CASSAITGARPNGYTF. The CDR3 bases are TGTGCCAGCAGCGCGATAACAGGGGCGCGCCCAAATGGCTACACCTTC. The chain is built from TRBV7-2 and TRBJ1-2, with TRBD1 identical over 7 bases. Losses at the gene ends were 5 bases for V and 6 bases for J; bases not matched to a gene: 15. There are 16 residues in the CDR3. Germline loops: CDR1 SGHTA, CDR2 FQGNSA.

The V call is TRBV6-5, the J call TRBJ2-7, with 12 bases fitting TRBD2. The CDR3 loop spans 15 amino acids. Trimming took 5 bases from V and 3 from J; bases not matched to a gene: 5. The germline V gene has CDR1 MNHEY and CDR2 SVGAGI. CDR3 in amino acids: CASSRTSGTFYEQYF. CDR3 sequence (DNA): TGTGCCAGCAGTAGGACTAGCGGGACCTTCTACGAGCAGTACTTC.

This clone was seen only a few times. This chain connects TRBV5-4 to TRBJ1-6, with unresolved D. V shed 1 base and J shed 7 bases, with 12 bases lying between them. CDR3 length: 15 amino acids. Germline assignment: CDR1 SGHNT and CDR2 YYREEE (reference sequence). CDR3 in DNA: TGTGCCAGCAGCTTGCCAGCAGGACCAAATTCACCCCTCCACTTT. Translating it yields CASSLPAGPNSPLHF.

This clone came up a few times. V and J are TRBV7-9 and TRBJ2-5; 7 bases match TRBD1. Germline trimming cut 4 bases from V and 4 bases from J; bases unmatched to any gene: 6. This CDR3 comprises 14 residues. CDR1 and CDR2 from the germline V gene are SEHNR and FQNEAQ (reference sequence). The CDR3 DNA reads TGTGCCAGCAGCTCAAACAGGGGAGCAGAGACCCAGTACTTC. Protein product: CASSSNRGAETQYF.

The rearrangement joins TRBV19 to TRBJ1-5, with a weak D call TRBD1 (5 bases). Trimming took 5 bases from V and 5 from J, leaving 7 bases between them. The germline gives CDR1 LNHDA, CDR2 SQIVND (reference sequence). This CDR3 spans 12 amino acids. The CDR3 loop reads CASSGGHQPQHF. CDR3 DNA: TGTGCCAGTAGTGGGGGACATCAGCCCCAGCATTTT.

V usage is TRBV25-1 and J usage is TRBJ1-5; 7 nucleotides line up with TRBD1. The V and J ends lost 2 bases and 4 bases, in that order; junction bases with no gene match: 5. In germline, CDR1 is MGHDK, CDR2 SYGVNS. The CDR3 runs 15 residues. The CDR3 DNA reads TGTGCCAGCAGTGAACGACAGGGAGATAATCAGCCCCAGCATTTT. This translates into CASSERQGDNQPQHF.

This chain connects TRBV7-2 to TRBJ2-1; TRBD2 aligns across 9 bases. CDR1 is SGHTA, CDR2 FQGNSA, per germline. Germline trimming cut 2 bases from V and 2 bases from J; bases unmatched to any gene: 4. There are 16 residues in the CDR3. CDR3: CASSLHRTSAYNEQFF. The CDR3 DNA sequence: TGTGCCAGCAGCTTACATCGGACTAGCGCCTACAATGAGCAGTTCTTC.

This clone was found once. This sequence joins TRBV11-3 and TRBJ2-1; 7 positions match TRBD2. Germline-derived CDR1 and CDR2 are SGHNT and YENEEA. V shed 8 bases and J 1 base; nucleotides not matched to a gene: 11. The CDR3 is 16 amino acids. Here the CDR3 DNA reads TGTGCCAGCTCAAGAGGGTCTAGCGGTTCCTACAATGAGCAGTTCTTC. This codes for CASSRGSSGSYNEQFF.

The chain employs TRBV6-5 and TRBJ1-3, with D possibly matching TRBD1 (6 bases). The germline V and J ends were trimmed by 5 bases and 1 base, with 6 bases remaining between them. Germline CDR1 reads MNHEY; CDR2 reads SVGAGI. CDR3 length: 13 residues. CDR3 sequence (DNA): TGTGCCAGCAGTCAGGGGTCTGGAAACACCATATATTTT. It is translated as CASSQGSGNTIYF.

The genes are TRBV11-3 and TRBJ2-5; D unclear. CDR3 size: 11 residues. V was cut by 5 bases and J by 13 bases, with 14 bases left in between. CDR1 SGHNT and CDR2 YENEEA come from the germline V gene. Written as DNA, the CDR3 is TGTGCCAGCAGCAACACCTCTCGGGTGTACTTC. It translates to CASSNTSRVYF.

The chain links TRBV19 to TRBJ2-2; D is ambiguous. CDR3 length equals 11 residues. The V gene's germline CDR1 is LNHDA and CDR2 SQIVND (reference sequence). V was cut by 8 bases and J by 6 bases, with 7 bases left in between. The CDR3 DNA is TGTGCCAGTTACCGGGCCGGGGAGCTGTTTTTT. Protein: CASYRAGELFF.

This clone occurred a few times. The chain employs TRBV19 and TRBJ2-5; no reliable D call. In germline, CDR1 is LNHDA, CDR2 SQIVND (reference sequence). CDR3 length: 12 amino acids. Trimming shortened V by 8 bases and J by 5 bases, and 12 bases separated the two germline ends. CDR3: CASGKGSETQYF. CDR3 coding DNA: TGTGCCAGTGGTAAGGGATCCGAGACCCAGTACTTC.

The chain combines TRBV19 with TRBJ1-5; D not resolved. Germline CDR1 is LNHDA and CDR2 is SQIVND (reference sequence). CDR3 length: 14 amino acids. Between the trimmed V and J ends, which lost 0 bases and 4 bases, there was a span of 7 bases. The CDR3 region has the DNA TGTGCCAGTAGTATAGATCGGTGGAATCAGCCCCAGCATTTT. Its translation is CASSIDRWNQPQHF.

V and J are TRBV7-6 and TRBJ2-5, with D unclear. V lost 3 bases to trimming and J lost 4 bases, with 3 bases between them. Germline V lookup: CDR1 SGHVS, CDR2 FNYEAQ. The CDR3 runs 11 residues. The CDR3: CASSLAETQYF. The CDR3, as DNA: TGTGCCAGCAGCTTGGCAGAGACCCAGTACTTC.

The chain links TRBV5-6 to TRBJ2-1; possible D gene TRBD1, 6 bases. Germline CDR1 reads SGHDT; CDR2 reads YYEEEE. V was shortened by 6 bases and J by 2 bases, with 9 bases between the two germline ends. The length of the CDR3 is 13 residues. Written as DNA, the CDR3 is TGTGCCAGCAAAGACAGGCCCTACAATGAGCAGTTCTTC. Translation: CASKDRPYNEQFF.

The rearrangement links TRBV25-1 to TRBJ2-5, with D perhaps matching TRBD1 (7 bases). This CDR3 region has 16 residues. V dropped 4 bases and J dropped 1 base, with 16 bases sitting between them. The V gene's germline CDR1 is MGHDK and CDR2 SYGVNS. Written as DNA, the CDR3 is TGTGCCAGCAGTGTAGACAGGGCGGGAATCCAAGAGACCCAGTACTTC. Residues: CASSVDRAGIQETQYF.

The CDR3 spells CASSQRGYNEQFF. DNA for the CDR3: TGTGCCAGCAGCCAGCGGGGCTACAATGAGCAGTTCTTC. This chain uses TRBV6-6 with TRBJ2-1; 7 nucleotides match TRBD2. The germline gives CDR1 MNHNY, CDR2 SVGAGI (reference sequence). The CDR3 contains 13 residues. The V segment lost 6 bases and the J segment 3 bases; nucleotides outside the gene matches: 2.

The chain's CDR3 is CASSSSWGQFF. Written as DNA, the CDR3 is TGTGCCAGCAGTTCGTCTTGGGGGCAGTTCTTC. This chain connects TRBV6-5 to TRBJ2-1; D uncertain. Looked up from germline, CDR1 is MNHEY and CDR2 is SVGAGI. The length of the CDR3 is 11 residues. V was clipped by 4 bases and J by 12 bases, with 10 bases between them.

The gene calls are TRBV2 and TRBJ2-1; TRBD1 matches 8 bases. Germline V gives CDR1 SNHLY, CDR2 FYNNEI. Trimming removed 6 bases from V and 7 bases from J; junction bases left unmatched: 8. CDR3 length equals 14 residues. CDR3 coding DNA: TGTGCCAGCAGGGAAAGGACAGGGAGGAATGAGCAGTTCTTC. This gives the protein CASRERTGRNEQFF.

The chain combines TRBV7-9 with TRBJ2-7, with D possibly being TRBD2 (7 bases). V lost 4 bases and J 2 bases, leaving 12 bases between the germline ends. The CDR3 is 14 amino acids. Germline values: CDR1 SEHNR, CDR2 FQNEAQ (reference sequence). CDR3 sequence: CASSSQGRAYEQYF. The CDR3 nucleotides are TGTGCCAGCAGCTCTCAGGGGAGGGCCTACGAGCAGTACTTC.

In this sample, this clone turned up many times. The chain carries TRBV5-5 and TRBJ2-7; the match to TRBD2 covers 7 bases. CDR3 size: 17 residues. With V trimmed by 3 bases and J by 2 bases, 14 bases remained unmatched. The germline V gene encodes CDR1 SGHKS and CDR2 YYEKEE (reference sequence). CDR3 in amino acids: CASSSVIAGLEAYEQYF. CDR3 coding DNA: TGTGCCAGCAGCTCAGTGATAGCGGGTCTCGAGGCCTACGAGCAGTACTTC.

The chain employs TRBV2 and TRBJ2-7, with D tentatively TRBD2 (5 bases). Trimming shortened V by 4 bases and J by 3 bases, and 7 bases separated the two germline ends. Per the germline V gene, CDR1 is SNHLY and CDR2 is FYNNEI. The CDR3 covers 12 residues. For the CDR3, the DNA is TGTGCCAGCAGTGTGGAGGACTACGAGCAGTACTTC. Its protein product is CASSVEDYEQYF.

The V call is TRBV7-8, the J call TRBJ2-3; 9 bases match TRBD1. Germline CDR1 is SGHVS and CDR2 is FQNEAQ. CDR3 length: 12 amino acids. Germline trimming cut 0 bases from V and 15 bases from J; bases unmatched to any gene: 4. This CDR3 reads CASSLAGTGFYF. In nucleotides, the CDR3 is TGTGCCAGCAGCTTAGCCGGGACAGGGTTCTATTTT. Based on the CDR3 plus reference TRBV7-8 and TRBJ2-3, the full variable domain is GAGVSQSPRYKVAKRGQDVALRCDPISGHVSLFWYQQALGQGPEFLTYFQNEAQLDKSGLPSDRFFAERPEGSVSTLKIQRTQQEDSAVYLCASSLAGTGFYFGPGTRLTVL.

CDR3 protein: CASSPLAGGPGETQYF. As DNA, the CDR3 is TGTGCCAGCAGCCCACTAGCGGGAGGGCCGGGAGAGACCCAGTACTTC. The genes are TRBV11-2 and TRBJ2-5, with 13 bases fitting TRBD2. The CDR3 runs to 16 residues. Germline-derived CDR1 and CDR2 are SGHAT and FQNNGV. Trimming took 5 bases from V and 4 from J; bases not matched to a gene: 7.

The V gene is TRBV11-2, the J gene TRBJ2-7; 12 nucleotides match TRBD2. The CDR3 consists of 15 residues. Germline values: CDR1 SGHAT, CDR2 FQNNGV. The trim removed 5 bases at V and 7 bases at J, leaving 9 bases unmatched. CDR3 bases: TGTGCCAGCAGCCCGCCGACTAGCGGGGGAGGGGAGCAGTACTTC. Translated: CASSPPTSGGGEQYF.

This clone was found a few times. The chain combines TRBV9 with TRBJ2-7; the match to TRBD2 covers 7 bases. The CDR3 spans 15 residues. Trimming cost V 6 bases and J 5 bases; bases outside gene matches: 14. The germline CDR1 and CDR2 sequences are SGDLS and YYNGEE. This CDR3 is CASTDRILAINEQYF. DNA of the CDR3: TGTGCCAGCACCGACCGGATACTAGCGATCAACGAGCAGTACTTC.